This T cell receptor beta chain emerged from a study of T cell changes during pregnancy in multiple sclerosis. Some clones are missing from TCRdb's copy, which holds only in-frame ones; the method was immunoSEQ multiplex PCR. This table holds tens of thousands of clones, approximately 94% found once. Germline-derived CDR1 and CDR2 are MDHEN and SYDVKM. The CDR3 sequence is 15 residues long. V was cut by 11 bases and J by 7 bases, with 26 bases left in between. The sequence came from a female donor with multiple sclerosis, enrolled in a pregnancy study. This specimen was CD4+ T cells from peripheral blood mononuclear cells, taken in the second trimester of pregnancy. V and J are TRBV28 and TRBJ1-1; TRBD1 is a possible D gene (6 bases). DNA for the CDR3: TGTGCCCACTCCAGGGGCACTCTTGGTCGGGTTGAAGCTTTCTTT. It codes for CAHSRGTLGRVEAFF. Variable domain in full (rest from reference TRBV28 and TRBJ1-1): DVKVTQSSRYLVKRTGEKVFLECVQDMDHENMFWYRQDPGLGLRLIYFSYDVKMKEKGDIPEGYSVSREKKERFSLILESASTNQTSMYLCAHSRGTLGRVEAFFGQGTRLTVV.